This entry concerns a single T cell receptor (beta chain). Its antigen is not identified. CDR1 and CDR2 from the germline V gene are SNHLY and FYNNEI. V lost 3 bases and J 1 base, leaving 6 bases between the germline ends. This CDR3 spans 13 amino acids. These data belong to a study of a mutant IDH1 vaccine in newly diagnosed glioma. The wider study: In weeks 1, 3, 5, 7, 11, 15, 19 and 23, patients were immunized, eight times in all. Earlier care involved radiotherapy, temozolomide, or both, and the majority received both.

Time point given: week 23, last vaccination. Doses of 300 ug of mutant IDH1 20-mer peptide were given with topical imiquimod. Repertoires were generated with immunoSEQ multiplex PCR, while TCRdb's copy carries only in-frame clones and drops some. The sample carries about 65,000 clones, about 88% recorded once. The chain links TRBV2 to TRBJ2-5, with D maybe TRBD1 (6 bases). This specimen consisted of PBMCs, obtained from a glioma patient whose treatment included an IDH1 peptide vaccine. This TCR derives from a man younger than 45 with glioma. The CDR3 spells CASSEDSQETQYF. The CDR3 bases are TGTGCCAGCAGTGAGGACAGCCAAGAGACCCAGTACTTC. Drawing the rest from reference TRBV2 and TRBJ2-5, the complete variable domain is EPEVTQTPSHQVTQMGQEVILRCVPISNHLYFYWYRQILGQKVEFLVSFYNNEISEKSEIFDDQFSVERPDGSNFTLKIRSTKLEDSAMYFCASSEDSQETQYFGPGTRLLVL.